Listed below are T cell receptor beta chains from one sample, sequenced in a study of identical twins. TCRdb itself ran the 5' RACE reads through MiXCR, one entry per CDR3 protein. Among a few hundred thousand distinct CDR3 sequences listed, roughly a tenth were seen once. Source material: memory T cells sorted from blood. Every receptor here comes from a man aged 45-65 years in good health. Each CDR3 is given with its conserved first and last residue. The order of the fields is CDR3 length, clone size, D gene, J gene, V gene, CDR3 protein, CDR3 DNA. A D gene is named only where the DNA matches it firmly. Clone size is given for some rows only: seen once, a few or many times, or a class if the clone is expanded.

cdr3_length: 13; clone_size: .; d_call: .; j_call: TRBJ1-1; v_call: TRBV3-1; cdr3_aa: CASINTRGTEAFF; cdr3_nt: TGTGCCAGCATCAACACACGGGGCACTGAAGCTTTCTTT
cdr3_length: 13; clone_size: many; d_call: TRBD1; j_call: TRBJ1-5; v_call: TRBV5-1; cdr3_aa: CASRGQDNQPQHF; cdr3_nt: TGCGCCAGCAGAGGACAGGATAATCAGCCCCAGCATTTT
cdr3_length: 14; clone_size: .; d_call: .; j_call: TRBJ2-2; v_call: TRBV3-1; cdr3_aa: CASSPDSWTGELFF; cdr3_nt: TGTGCCAGCAGCCCGGACAGTTGGACCGGGGAGCTGTTTTTT
cdr3_length: 18; clone_size: few; d_call: TRBD1; j_call: TRBJ1-4; v_call: TRBV4-3; cdr3_aa: CASSQDLHRGEANEKLFF; cdr3_nt: TGCGCCAGCAGCCAAGATCTCCACAGGGGGGAGGCTAATGAAAAACTGTTTTTT
cdr3_length: 17; clone_size: many; d_call: .; j_call: TRBJ2-1; v_call: TRBV11-3; cdr3_aa: CASSSGGGRGNYNEQFF; cdr3_nt: TGTGCCAGCAGTTCAGGGGGCGGGAGAGGTAACTACAATGAGCAGTTCTTC
cdr3_length: 13; clone_size: few; d_call: TRBD2; j_call: TRBJ2-4; v_call: TRBV19; cdr3_aa: CASSTREVNIQYF; cdr3_nt: TGTGCCAGTAGTACCCGGGAGGTAAACATTCAGTACTTC
cdr3_length: 14; clone_size: few; d_call: .; j_call: TRBJ2-3; v_call: TRBV27; cdr3_aa: CASTAGRSTDTQYF; cdr3_nt: TGTGCCAGCACCGCCGGAAGGAGCACAGATACGCAGTATTTT
cdr3_length: 16; clone_size: many; d_call: .; j_call: TRBJ2-1; v_call: TRBV3-1; cdr3_aa: CASSPYFGGAYNEQFF; cdr3_nt: TGTGCCAGCAGCCCTTACTTTGGAGGGGCCTACAATGAGCAGTTCTTC
cdr3_length: 17; clone_size: many; d_call: TRBD2; j_call: TRBJ2-3; v_call: TRBV24-1; cdr3_aa: CATSGGLTSGVTDTQYF; cdr3_nt: TGTGCCACCAGTGGGGGCCTGACTAGCGGGGTGACAGATACGCAGTATTTT
cdr3_length: 16; clone_size: many; d_call: .; j_call: TRBJ2-1; v_call: TRBV5-1; cdr3_aa: CASSLAEGLADNEQFF; cdr3_nt: TGCGCCAGCAGCTTGGCCGAGGGTTTGGCGGACAATGAGCAGTTCTTC
cdr3_length: 16; clone_size: few; d_call: TRBD2; j_call: TRBJ2-5; v_call: TRBV20-1; cdr3_aa: CSASLLDGTSQETQYF; cdr3_nt: TGCAGTGCTAGCCTGTTGGATGGGACTAGTCAAGAGACCCAGTACTTC
cdr3_length: 11; clone_size: few; d_call: .; j_call: TRBJ2-7; v_call: TRBV7-9; cdr3_aa: CASSDVYEQYF; cdr3_nt: TGTGCCAGCAGCGACGTTTACGAGCAGTACTTC
cdr3_length: 15; clone_size: few; d_call: .; j_call: TRBJ2-5; v_call: TRBV7-6; cdr3_aa: CASSLVKAPYETQYF; cdr3_nt: TGTGCCAGCAGCTTAGTAAAGGCCCCTTATGAGACCCAGTACTTC
cdr3_length: 13; clone_size: .; d_call: .; j_call: TRBJ2-5; v_call: TRBV15; cdr3_aa: CATSRDRGGTQYF; cdr3_nt: TGTGCCACCAGCAGAGATCGCGGAGGAACCCAGTACTTC
cdr3_length: 14; clone_size: many; d_call: .; j_call: TRBJ1-5; v_call: TRBV2; cdr3_aa: CASSRSAGRQPQHF; cdr3_nt: TGTGCCAGCAGTCGGTCTGCAGGGCGGCAGCCCCAGCATTTT
cdr3_length: 16; clone_size: few; d_call: .; j_call: TRBJ2-2; v_call: TRBV20-1; cdr3_aa: CSARDRLGRNTGELFF; cdr3_nt: TGCAGTGCTAGAGATAGGTTAGGCCGGAACACCGGGGAGCTGTTTTTT
cdr3_length: 13; clone_size: many; d_call: .; j_call: TRBJ2-3; v_call: TRBV10-3; cdr3_aa: CAISKGQGDTQYF; cdr3_nt: TGTGCCATCAGCAAGGGACAAGGGGATACGCAGTATTTT
cdr3_length: 15; clone_size: few; d_call: .; j_call: TRBJ2-5; v_call: TRBV7-2; cdr3_aa: CASSLGGVPGGTQYF; cdr3_nt: TGTGCCAGCAGCTTAGGGGGGGTCCCCGGAGGGACCCAGTACTTC
cdr3_length: 12; clone_size: .; d_call: .; j_call: TRBJ1-2; v_call: TRBV19; cdr3_aa: CASSARSYGYTF; cdr3_nt: TGTGCCAGTTCGGCTCGGTCCTATGGCTACACCTTC
cdr3_length: 13; clone_size: .; d_call: .; j_call: TRBJ2-6; v_call: TRBV20-1; cdr3_aa: CSASAPGANVLTF; cdr3_nt: TGCAGTGCTAGTGCGCCTGGGGCCAACGTCCTGACTTTC
cdr3_length: 12; clone_size: once; d_call: .; j_call: TRBJ1-1; v_call: TRBV7-9; cdr3_aa: CASRLGKTEAFF; cdr3_nt: TGTGCCAGCCGCTTGGGGAAGACTGAAGCTTTCTTT
cdr3_length: 14; clone_size: many; d_call: .; j_call: TRBJ2-1; v_call: TRBV12-3/TRBV12-4; cdr3_aa: CASRPGRKNNEQFF; cdr3_nt: TGTGCCAGCAGACCGGGACGGAAGAACAATGAGCAGTTCTTC
cdr3_length: 14; clone_size: many; d_call: TRBD1; j_call: TRBJ2-5; v_call: TRBV5-1; cdr3_aa: CASSRGQVQETQYF; cdr3_nt: TGCGCCAGCAGTCGTGGACAGGTTCAAGAGACCCAGTACTTC
cdr3_length: 15; clone_size: .; d_call: TRBD1; j_call: TRBJ1-4; v_call: TRBV10-2; cdr3_aa: CASRTVGTAVGKLFF; cdr3_nt: TGCGCCAGCCGGACCGTCGGGACAGCGGTTGGAAAACTGTTTTTT
cdr3_length: 13; clone_size: many; d_call: .; j_call: TRBJ2-5; v_call: TRBV5-1; cdr3_aa: CASSLDMRETQYF; cdr3_nt: TGCGCCAGCAGCTTGGATATGAGGGAGACCCAGTACTTC
cdr3_length: 18; clone_size: .; d_call: TRBD1; j_call: TRBJ1-1; v_call: TRBV3-1; cdr3_aa: CASSQISGTGDLNTEAFF; cdr3_nt: TGTGCCAGCAGCCAAATCTCCGGGACAGGGGACTTGAACACTGAAGCTTTCTTT
cdr3_length: 12; clone_size: .; d_call: .; j_call: TRBJ1-1; v_call: TRBV7-2; cdr3_aa: CATQPGTTEAFF; cdr3_nt: TGTGCCACCCAGCCGGGGACCACTGAAGCTTTCTTT
cdr3_length: 14; clone_size: many; d_call: .; j_call: TRBJ2-3; v_call: TRBV9; cdr3_aa: CASSVMDPGDTQYF; cdr3_nt: TGTGCCAGCAGCGTAATGGACCCCGGAGATACGCAGTATTTT
cdr3_length: 16; clone_size: few; d_call: .; j_call: TRBJ2-1; v_call: TRBV6-2/TRBV6-3; cdr3_aa: CASSYSGLKRRGEQFF; cdr3_nt: TGTGCCAGCAGTTACTCGGGACTCAAACGAAGGGGTGAGCAGTTCTTC
cdr3_length: 14; clone_size: .; d_call: .; j_call: TRBJ1-2; v_call: TRBV6-1; cdr3_aa: CASSEAGSPYGYTF; cdr3_nt: TGTGCCAGCAGTGAGGCGGGGAGTCCCTATGGCTACACCTTC
cdr3_length: 15; clone_size: .; d_call: .; j_call: TRBJ1-4; v_call: TRBV15; cdr3_aa: CATSRGAGSNEKLFF; cdr3_nt: TGTGCCACCAGCAGAGGGGCAGGGAGTAATGAAAAACTGTTTTTT
cdr3_length: 17; clone_size: few; d_call: .; j_call: TRBJ1-5; v_call: TRBV20-1; cdr3_aa: CSARGEGRVWGNQPQHF; cdr3_nt: TGCAGTGCTAGAGGGGAGGGCAGGGTTTGGGGCAATCAGCCCCAGCATTTT
cdr3_length: 17; clone_size: few; d_call: .; j_call: TRBJ1-5; v_call: TRBV20-1; cdr3_aa: CSAREGSGRAQYQPQHF; cdr3_nt: TGCAGTGCTAGAGAGGGGTCGGGCAGGGCGCAATATCAGCCCCAGCATTTT
cdr3_length: 11; clone_size: many; d_call: .; j_call: TRBJ2-5; v_call: TRBV29-1; cdr3_aa: CSVAGLETQYF; cdr3_nt: TGCAGCGTTGCAGGGTTAGAGACCCAGTACTTC
cdr3_length: 17; clone_size: many; d_call: TRBD1; j_call: TRBJ2-5; v_call: TRBV7-2; cdr3_aa: CASSPISDRSVQETQYF; cdr3_nt: TGTGCCAGCAGCCCGATTTCGGACAGGAGCGTACAAGAGACCCAGTACTTC
cdr3_length: 16; clone_size: .; d_call: TRBD2; j_call: TRBJ2-7; v_call: TRBV5-1; cdr3_aa: CASSFGLAGVSYEQYF; cdr3_nt: TGCGCCAGCAGCTTTGGACTAGCGGGAGTATCGTACGAGCAGTACTTC
cdr3_length: 15; clone_size: many; d_call: .; j_call: TRBJ2-7; v_call: TRBV27; cdr3_aa: CASKWDAGSNYEQYF; cdr3_nt: TGTGCCAGCAAATGGGACGCGGGGTCGAACTACGAGCAGTACTTC
cdr3_length: 13; clone_size: many; d_call: .; j_call: TRBJ2-7; v_call: TRBV27; cdr3_aa: CASRVLQGYEQYF; cdr3_nt: TGTGCCAGCAGGGTCCTACAGGGCTACGAGCAGTACTTC
cdr3_length: 14; clone_size: many; d_call: TRBD2; j_call: TRBJ2-7; v_call: TRBV14; cdr3_aa: CASSQVGGLREQYF; cdr3_nt: TGTGCCAGCAGCCAAGTCGGGGGGTTGAGAGAGCAGTACTTC
cdr3_length: 14; clone_size: few; d_call: TRBD1; j_call: TRBJ2-7; v_call: TRBV5-5; cdr3_aa: CASSLGTGFDEQYF; cdr3_nt: TGTGCCAGCAGCTTGGGGACAGGGTTCGACGAGCAGTACTTC
cdr3_length: 12; clone_size: few; d_call: TRBD1; j_call: TRBJ1-1; v_call: TRBV29-1; cdr3_aa: CSVARGLGEAFF; cdr3_nt: TGCAGCGTTGCCAGGGGGCTTGGTGAAGCTTTCTTT
cdr3_length: 15; clone_size: .; d_call: .; j_call: TRBJ2-2; v_call: TRBV7-9; cdr3_aa: CASSLWAAWAGELFF; cdr3_nt: TGTGCCAGCAGCTTATGGGCAGCTTGGGCCGGGGAGCTGTTTTTT
cdr3_length: 12; clone_size: many; d_call: .; j_call: TRBJ1-1; v_call: TRBV28; cdr3_aa: CASRERNTEAFF; cdr3_nt: TGTGCCAGCAGGGAGAGGAACACTGAAGCTTTCTTT
cdr3_length: 17; clone_size: many; d_call: TRBD1; j_call: TRBJ2-5; v_call: TRBV5-6; cdr3_aa: CASSLGQGAMRQETQYF; cdr3_nt: TGTGCCAGCAGCCTGGGACAGGGGGCGATGAGGCAAGAGACCCAGTACTTC
cdr3_length: 14; clone_size: many; d_call: .; j_call: TRBJ2-1; v_call: TRBV5-1; cdr3_aa: CASSLARGGNEQFF; cdr3_nt: TGCGCCAGCAGCTTGGCTCGGGGAGGTAATGAGCAGTTCTTC
cdr3_length: 11; clone_size: many; d_call: .; j_call: TRBJ2-7; v_call: TRBV12-3/TRBV12-4; cdr3_aa: CASSLTREQYF; cdr3_nt: TGTGCCAGCAGTTTGACCCGCGAGCAGTACTTC
cdr3_length: 17; clone_size: many; d_call: TRBD2; j_call: TRBJ2-1; v_call: TRBV3-1; cdr3_aa: CASSQPGGTSGRNEQFF; cdr3_nt: TGTGCCAGCAGCCAACCTGGCGGGACTAGCGGGCGCAATGAGCAGTTCTTC
cdr3_length: 14; clone_size: many; d_call: TRBD1; j_call: TRBJ2-5; v_call: TRBV2; cdr3_aa: CASREGQGQETQYF; cdr3_nt: TGTGCCAGCAGAGAGGGACAGGGTCAAGAGACCCAGTACTTC
cdr3_length: 15; clone_size: few; d_call: TRBD1; j_call: TRBJ1-6; v_call: TRBV7-9; cdr3_aa: CASSRRTGTNSPLHF; cdr3_nt: TGTGCCAGCAGCCGGAGGACAGGCACCAATTCACCCCTCCACTTT
cdr3_length: 16; clone_size: many; d_call: TRBD2; j_call: TRBJ2-2; v_call: TRBV5-6; cdr3_aa: CASSYRTSGPTGELFF; cdr3_nt: TGTGCCAGCAGCTATCGGACTAGCGGGCCCACCGGGGAGCTGTTTTTT
cdr3_length: 17; clone_size: many; d_call: TRBD1; j_call: TRBJ1-5; v_call: TRBV5-1; cdr3_aa: CASSPGLGTGTNQPQHF; cdr3_nt: TGCGCCAGCAGCCCTGGCCTTGGGACAGGCACTAATCAGCCCCAGCATTTT
cdr3_length: 15; clone_size: many; d_call: TRBD2; j_call: TRBJ2-7; v_call: TRBV18; cdr3_aa: CASSPGLAASYEQYF; cdr3_nt: TGTGCCAGCTCACCTGGACTAGCGGCCTCCTACGAGCAGTACTTC
cdr3_length: 16; clone_size: many; d_call: .; j_call: TRBJ2-1; v_call: TRBV5-1; cdr3_aa: CASSPGDTLSYNEQFF; cdr3_nt: TGCGCCAGCAGCCCTGGGGACACCCTCTCCTACAATGAGCAGTTCTTC
cdr3_length: 13; clone_size: many; d_call: TRBD2; j_call: TRBJ2-1; v_call: TRBV12-3/TRBV12-4; cdr3_aa: CASSFAGVNEQFF; cdr3_nt: TGTGCCAGCAGTTTTGCGGGAGTCAATGAGCAGTTCTTC
cdr3_length: 15; clone_size: many; d_call: TRBD1; j_call: TRBJ1-2; v_call: TRBV18; cdr3_aa: CASSGRDRAGTGYTF; cdr3_nt: TGTGCCAGCTCAGGGCGGGACAGGGCCGGGACTGGCTACACCTTC
cdr3_length: 11; clone_size: many; d_call: TRBD1; j_call: TRBJ1-2; v_call: TRBV6-2/TRBV6-3; cdr3_aa: CASARGLGYTF; cdr3_nt: TGTGCCAGCGCGAGGGGGCTAGGCTACACCTTC